This T cell receptor (beta chain) originates from a study of Ad26.COV2.S vaccination and SARS-CoV-2 variants. Data came from immunoSEQ multiplex PCR; TCRdb stores just in-frame clones and leaves some out. The table lists about 350,000 clones, approximately 81% of them singletons. Germline CDR1 LNHDA, CDR2 SQIVND (reference sequence). With 5 bases clipped from V and 4 bases from J, the junction kept 6 bases outside the gene matches. The CDR3 contains 16 residues. As for treatment: some 19 received Ad26.COV2.S at low or high dose, single or two shots; 5 received placebo; per-sample allocation not given. Samples analyzed were those drawn on day 63 after the first vaccine or placebo injection.

The sequence derives from a person aged 18-60 years who received the Ad26.COV2.S COVID-19 vaccine or a placebo. The chain carries TRBV19 and TRBJ1-6; 9 bases align to TRBD1. Sequencing used peripheral blood, obtained in a trial of Ad26.COV2.S vaccine versus placebo. The CDR3 sequence is CASSLATGGYNSPLHF. DNA of the CDR3: TGTGCCAGTAGTCTCGCGACAGGGGGTTATAATTCACCCCTCCACTTT.